Shown below are 29 T cell receptor beta chains from a single sample sequenced in a study of PD-L1 blockade in urothelial cancer. Described time point: pretreatment peripheral blood. Repertoires were generated with immunoSEQ multiplex PCR, while TCRdb's copy carries only in-frame clones and drops some. The table lists about 81,000 clones, around four fifths of them singletons. The sequenced sample was PBMCs, obtained around atezolizumab (anti-PD-L1) treatment. Source of these receptors: a middle-aged man with urothelial cancer.

The table lists this clone with a count of one. DNA for the CDR3: TGCGCCAGCCAAAGGGGGATCATGAACACTGAAGCTTTCTTT. Residues: CASQRGIMNTEAFF. This chain joins TRBV5-1 and TRBJ1-1; perhaps TRBD1 as D (6 bases). V lost 7 bases to trimming and J lost 0 bases, with 13 bases between them. Germline V gives CDR1 SGHRS, CDR2 YFSETQ. The CDR3 runs to 14 residues. Supplemented by reference TRBV5-1 and TRBJ1-1, the full variable domain reads KAGVTQTPRYLIKTRGQQVTLSCSPISGHRSVSWYQQTPGQGLQFLFEYFSETQRNKGNFPGRFSGRQFSNSRSEMNVSTLELGDSALYLCASQRGIMNTEAFFGQGTRLTVV.

V gene TRBV6-5 combines with J gene TRBJ1-5, with D tentatively TRBD1 (6 bases). V lost 6 bases and J lost 7, with 16 bases in between. The CDR3 runs to 14 residues. The germline V gene encodes CDR1 MNHEY and CDR2 SVGAGI. In DNA, the CDR3 is TGTGCCAGCAGGGGGGGGGCTGGAGGACAGCCCCAGCATTTT. Residues: CASRGGAGGQPQHF.

The chain uses TRBV10-2 and TRBJ2-7; the D gene is possibly TRBD1 (6 bases). CDR3 length equals 12 residues. Germline V gene lookup returns CDR1 WSHSY and CDR2 SAAADI. Deletions cut 7 bases from V and 3 bases from J, with 10 bases between. The CDR3 region has the DNA TGCGCCAGCACCAAGGGGGTCTACGAGCAGTACTTC. Amino acid sequence: CASTKGVYEQYF.

This clone was observed a handful of times. The chain is built from TRBV19 and TRBJ2-1, with 7 bases matching TRBD2. Germline V gene data show CDR1 as LNHDA and CDR2 as SQIVND (reference sequence). CDR3 length equals 14 residues. The V and J ends lost 5 bases and 8 bases, in that order; junction bases with no gene match: 9. The CDR3 sequence is CASSLNSAGDEQFF. CDR3 nucleotide sequence: TGTGCCAGTAGTCTCAACTCCGCGGGGGATGAGCAGTTCTTC.

The chain carries TRBV10-1 and TRBJ2-7, with a possible D match to TRBD2 (6 bases). V was clipped by 0 bases and J by 4 bases, with 10 bases between them. The CDR3 runs to 14 residues. Germline CDR1 is WNHNN and CDR2 is SYGVQD (reference sequence). CDR3 sequence: CASSESGLPYEQYF. In DNA, the CDR3 is TGCGCCAGCAGTGAGTCCGGACTACCTTACGAGCAGTACTTC.

The chain employs TRBV27 and TRBJ2-2, with no clear D. CDR3 length: 11 amino acids. Trimming took 8 bases from V and 1 from J, leaving 2 bases between them. Looked up from germline, CDR1 is MNHEY and CDR2 is SMNVEV (reference sequence). CDR3 loop: CASQNTGELFF. The CDR3 nucleotides read TGTGCCAGCCAGAACACCGGGGAGCTGTTTTTT.

This clone was seen a few times. The V and J genes are TRBV19 and TRBJ1-1; 7 bases align to TRBD1. The length of the CDR3 is 15 residues. Germline values: CDR1 LNHDA, CDR2 SQIVND (reference sequence). V lost 5 bases to trimming and J lost 2 bases; unmatched junction nucleotides: 8. This CDR3 reads CASSGYRGRNTEAFF. The CDR3 DNA reads as TGTGCCAGTAGTGGATACAGGGGCCGTAACACTGAAGCTTTCTTT. Full variable domain (missing parts from reference TRBV19 and TRBJ1-1): DGGITQSPKYLFRKEGQNVTLSCEQNLNHDAMYWYRQDPGQGLRLIYYSQIVNDFQKGDIAEGYSVSREKKESFPLTVTSAQKNPTAFYLCASSGYRGRNTEAFFGQGTRLTVV.

The V and J genes are TRBV28 and TRBJ2-7; TRBD1 might be the D (5 bases). CDR1 MDHEN and CDR2 SYDVKM come from the germline V gene. Trimming stripped 5 bases from V and 0 bases from J, with 5 bases between. The CDR3 runs 12 residues. The DNA for the CDR3 is TGTGCCAGCAGTACAGGCTCCTACGAGCAGTACTTC. The encoded protein is CASSTGSYEQYF.

V usage is TRBV7-9 and J usage is TRBJ2-7, with TRBD2 as a possible D gene (6 bases). CDR3 length equals 13 residues. The germline gives CDR1 SEHNR, CDR2 FQNEAQ (reference sequence). V was shortened by 5 bases and J by 3 bases, with 11 bases between the two germline ends. The CDR3 loop reads CASSRGTLYEQYF. The CDR3 DNA follows: TGTGCCAGCAGCCGCGGGACGCTCTACGAGCAGTACTTC.

The J gene is TRBJ2-5, the V gene TRBV7-3; TRBD2 agrees at 8 bases. CDR1 is SGHTA and CDR2 is FQGTGA in the germline V gene. J gave up 5 bases and V 5 bases, and 10 bases lay outside the gene matches. This CDR3 comprises 15 residues. CDR3 in amino acids: CASSTSGSSGETQYF. The CDR3 DNA sequence: TGTGCCAGCAGCACAAGCGGGAGTTCTGGGGAGACCCAGTACTTC.

This sequence joins TRBV19 and TRBJ2-3; the D is unclear. Trimming left V 4 bases short and J 1 base short, with 12 bases between. Looked up from germline, CDR1 is LNHDA and CDR2 is SQIVND (reference sequence). The CDR3 has 15 amino acids. Here the CDR3 reads CASSRLVTGTDTQYF. Here the CDR3 DNA reads TGTGCCAGTAGTAGGCTAGTTACGGGCACAGATACGCAGTATTTT. Looking up the rest from reference TRBV19 and TRBJ2-3 gives the full variable domain: DGGITQSPKYLFRKEGQNVTLSCEQNLNHDAMYWYRQDPGQGLRLIYYSQIVNDFQKGDIAEGYSVSREKKESFPLTVTSAQKNPTAFYLCASSRLVTGTDTQYFGPGTRLTVL.

This chain connects TRBV28 to TRBJ1-2; TRBD1 might be the D (6 bases). Germline V gives CDR1 MDHEN, CDR2 SYDVKM. CDR3 length equals 16 residues. Trimming removed 4 bases from V and 3 bases from J, with 18 bases in between. CDR3 DNA: TGTGCCAGCAGTTCCGCCGTCGGACAGCGAGACTATGGCTACACCTTC. Translation gives CASSSAVGQRDYGYTF.

As DNA, the CDR3 is TGTGCCAGTAGTATTTCCGAGACCGGGGAGCTGTTTTTT. This gives the protein CASSISETGELFF. J is TRBJ2-2 and V is TRBV19; D remains unclear. There are 13 residues in the CDR3. The germline V gene has CDR1 LNHDA and CDR2 SQIVND (reference sequence). With 3 bases removed from V and 5 bases from J, the gap between germline ends came to 7 bases.

The table lists this clone with a count of one. The CDR3 reads CASSLGAASNYGYTF. The CDR3 region has the DNA TGTGCCAGCAGCTTAGGGGCCGCCTCTAACTATGGCTACACCTTC. The rearrangement uses TRBV7-6 and TRBJ1-2; D is uncertain. V was cut by 1 base and J by 0 bases, with 9 bases left in between. Germline values: CDR1 SGHVS, CDR2 FNYEAQ. The CDR3 extends over 15 amino acids.

This clone was seen only once. Here the CDR3 DNA reads TGTGCCAGCAGATCACAGGGGGCGAACTATGGCTACACCTTC. Its translation: CASRSQGANYGYTF. The rearrangement joins TRBV28 to TRBJ1-2, with 9 bases that match TRBD1. The CDR3 contains 14 residues. The J segment lost 2 bases and the V segment lost 6 bases, leaving 4 bases of the junction unmatched. CDR1 is MDHEN, CDR2 SYDVKM, per germline.

The rearrangement uses TRBV14 and TRBJ2-1; tentative D call: TRBD1 (6 bases). Germline CDR1 is SGHDN and CDR2 is FVKESK. Trimming pared 3 bases from V and 6 bases from J, leaving 12 bases between. The CDR3 sequence is 14 residues long. CDR3 sequence: CASSQRQVGNEQFF. Written as DNA, the CDR3 is TGTGCCAGCAGCCAGAGACAGGTGGGCAATGAGCAGTTCTTC.

The rearrangement joins TRBV7-9 to TRBJ2-1, with D hard to call. CDR3 length: 12 amino acids. V was trimmed by 6 bases and J by 0 bases, leaving 3 bases between them. The germline V gene encodes CDR1 SEHNR and CDR2 FQNEAQ (reference sequence). CDR3 sequence: CASRSSYNEQFF. The CDR3 DNA is TGTGCCAGCAGGAGCTCCTACAATGAGCAGTTCTTC.

This clone was observed at least ten times. The chain combines TRBV4-1 with TRBJ2-3; 7 bases map to TRBD2. The CDR3 loop spans 16 amino acids. CDR1 is MGHRA and CDR2 is YSYEKL in the germline V gene. V lost 0 bases, J lost 1 base, and 4 bases stayed unmatched. CDR3 region: CASSQEGGEGTDTQYF. The CDR3, as DNA: TGCGCCAGCAGCCAAGAGGGGGGGGAAGGCACAGATACGCAGTATTTT.

J is TRBJ2-7 and V is TRBV27, with no clear D. V gave up 2 bases and J gave up 2 bases, with 7 bases separating them. CDR1 and CDR2 (germline): MNHEY, SMNVEV (reference sequence). There are 13 residues in the CDR3. CDR3: CASSLGLTYEQYF. The CDR3 DNA is TGTGCCAGCAGTTTAGGTCTAACCTACGAGCAGTACTTC.

The rearrangement links TRBV28 to TRBJ2-5; possible D gene TRBD1, 6 bases. This CDR3 contains 16 residues. V was clipped by 3 bases and J by 4 bases, with 18 bases between them. CDR1 is MDHEN, CDR2 SYDVKM, per germline. In nucleotides, the CDR3 is TGTGCCAGCAGTTTGTCCAGACAGGCCCGGGTAGAGACCCAGTACTTC. Translation: CASSLSRQARVETQYF.

The chain combines TRBV28 with TRBJ2-4; 10 bases map to TRBD1. After removal of 8 bases from V and 6 bases from J, the junction contained 4 bases not matched to a gene. This CDR3 comprises 13 residues. Germline-derived CDR1 and CDR2 are MDHEN and SYDVKM. CDR3 amino acids: CASWDRGSNIQYF. Written as DNA, the CDR3 is TGTGCCAGCTGGGACAGGGGATCAAACATTCAGTACTTC.

The chain joins TRBV5-1 to TRBJ2-7; D might be TRBD2 (6 bases). Trimming pared 2 bases from V and 3 bases from J, leaving 12 bases between. From germline, CDR1 is SGHRS and CDR2 YFSETQ. CDR3 size: 14 residues. CDR3 DNA: TGCGCCAGCAGCTTATCCGGGGGTTACTACGAGCAGTACTTC. The encoded protein is CASSLSGGYYEQYF.

The table lists this clone with a count of one. The chain recombines TRBV11-2 with TRBJ1-1; a weak D match, TRBD1 (5 bases). This CDR3 comprises 15 residues. Trimming left V 6 bases short and J 0 bases short, with 14 bases between. Germline values: CDR1 SGHAT, CDR2 FQNNGV. In nucleotides, the CDR3 is TGTGCCAGCAGATCAACCGGGACTTTGAACACTGAAGCTTTCTTT. It translates to CASRSTGTLNTEAFF.

The table lists this clone with a count of one. The CDR3 loop is CAWTPLGLAEGNNEQFF. CDR3 DNA: TGTGCCTGGACACCCCTCGGACTAGCGGAAGGGAACAATGAGCAGTTCTTC. The J gene is TRBJ2-1, the V gene TRBV30; 10 bases are shared with TRBD2. This CDR3 is built from 17 residues. The germline CDR1 and CDR2 sequences are GTSNPN and SVGIG (reference sequence). Trimming removed 4 bases from V and 5 bases from J; junction bases left unmatched: 14.

The chain carries TRBV7-9 and TRBJ1-4; 7 nucleotides line up with TRBD1. Germline V gene sequence: CDR1 SEHNR, CDR2 FQNEAQ (reference sequence). V lost 4 bases and J lost 3; bases outside the gene matches: 5. This CDR3 has 15 amino acids. In nucleotides, the CDR3 is TGTGCCAGCAGCTCTAGACAGGGAGCTAATGAAAAACTGTTTTTT. It yields the protein CASSSRQGANEKLFF.

The V call is TRBV28, the J call TRBJ2-7; 12 nucleotides match TRBD2. J was trimmed by 4 bases and V by 8 bases; bases with no gene match: 3. CDR3 length: 13 residues. The germline V gene has CDR1 MDHEN and CDR2 SYDVKM. In DNA form, the CDR3 reads TGTGCCAGCTCCCTAGCGGGAGGGTACGAGCAGTACTTC. This codes for CASSLAGGYEQYF.

V gene TRBV27 combines with J gene TRBJ2-2; 8 nucleotides agree with TRBD2. CDR3 size: 15 residues. Germline V gene lookup returns CDR1 MNHEY and CDR2 SMNVEV (reference sequence). V dropped 4 bases and J dropped 5; count of bases not matched to a gene: 6. The CDR3 loop reads CASSYSGVRTGELFF. As DNA, the CDR3 is TGTGCCAGCAGTTATAGCGGGGTCAGAACCGGGGAGCTGTTTTTT.

As regards this clone: The junction departs from germline at one end; a sequencing error may be responsible. The chain recombines TRBV20-1 with TRBJ1-2, with D uncertain. Germline CDR1 reads DFQATT; CDR2 reads SNEGSKA (reference sequence). The CDR3 runs to 11 residues. The CDR3 region is CSARDQWAAPF. The CDR3 DNA follows: TGCAGTGCTAGAGATCAGTGGGCCGCTCCTTTC.

V usage is TRBV4-1 and J usage is TRBJ1-1; D uncertain. The CDR3 is made up of 14 amino acids. The germline V and J ends were trimmed by 1 base and 1 base, with 7 bases remaining between them. Germline V gene lookup returns CDR1 MGHRA and CDR2 YSYEKL. The CDR3 region is CASSQGHRNTEAFF. The CDR3 DNA follows: TGCGCCAGCAGCCAAGGGCATCGGAACACTGAAGCTTTCTTT.